Presented here are 19 T cell receptor beta chains from one specimen sequenced in a study of cytomegalovirus exposure and HLA in healthy donors. The PCR made use of 60 Vbeta and 13 Jbeta primers. Using immunoSEQ multiplex PCR, the repertoire was profiled, and TCRdb retains in-frame clones only, with some absent. The data hold 120,000 to 150,000 clones, with under 70% observed a single time. The sample taken for sequencing was PBMCs. These receptors originate from an older woman in good health and CMV-seronegative.

V is TRBV10-3 and J is TRBJ2-3; 10 bases are shared with TRBD1. Trimming took 4 bases from V and 4 from J; bases not matched to a gene: 5. Germline V gene lookup returns CDR1 ENHRY and CDR2 SYGVKD. The CDR3 is 15 residues long. CDR3: CAISGGQGNADTQYF. The CDR3, as DNA: TGTGCCATCAGTGGGGGACAGGGGAACGCAGATACGCAGTATTTT.

This sequence joins TRBV5-1 and TRBJ2-1; 12 bases are a match to TRBD2. CDR1 SGHRS and CDR2 YFSETQ come from the germline V gene. This CDR3 contains 15 residues. V was pared by 7 bases and J by 3 bases, with 5 bases of the junction left unmatched. The CDR3 coding sequence is TGCGCCAGCCGGCTAGCGGGAGGGTACTACAATGAGCAGTTCTTC. It yields the protein CASRLAGGYYNEQFF.

CDR3 coding DNA: TGTGCCAGCAGCTTACGGGGATACGAGCAGTACTTC. Its protein is CASSLRGYEQYF. The rearrangement uses TRBV13 and TRBJ2-7; possible D gene TRBD2, 5 bases. CDR1 is PRHDT, CDR2 FYEKMQ, per germline (reference sequence). V was shortened by 2 bases and J by 4 bases, with 6 bases between the two germline ends. This CDR3 has 12 residues.

The chain links TRBV27 to TRBJ1-3, with a tentative D call TRBD1 (6 bases). CDR1 and CDR2 from the germline V gene are MNHEY and SMNVEV (reference sequence). This CDR3 comprises 14 residues. Trimming stripped 5 bases from V and 2 bases from J, with 10 bases between. CDR3: CASSIRGPGNTIYF. The CDR3 DNA reads as TGTGCCAGCAGTATCAGGGGACCTGGAAACACCATATATTTT.

The chain recombines TRBV4-3 with TRBJ2-1, with TRBD2 matching over 10 bases. The V gene end was trimmed by 2 bases and the J gene end by 8 bases; junction bases not matched to a gene: 18. This CDR3 region has 19 residues. CDR1 and CDR2 (germline): LGHNA, YSLEER. The CDR3 coding sequence is TGCGCCAGCAGCCAAACAATAATAGCTAGCGGGAGTACTTCCTATGAGCAGTTCTTC. This codes for CASSQTIIASGSTSYEQFF.

This clone was recorded a few times. This sequence joins TRBV27 and TRBJ1-2; the match to TRBD1 covers 7 bases. The length of the CDR3 is 15 residues. The germline gives CDR1 MNHEY, CDR2 SMNVEV (reference sequence). The V and J ends lost 5 bases and 6 bases, in that order; junction bases with no gene match: 12. CDR3 DNA sequence: TGTGCCAGCAGTCCGCGGACAGGTTTCCAACATGGCTACACCTTC. Its protein is CASSPRTGFQHGYTF.

CDR3 residues: CASSVVDSGVPDTQYF. DNA for the CDR3: TGTGCCAGCAGCGTAGTGGATAGCGGGGTTCCAGATACGCAGTATTTT. V usage is TRBV9 and J usage is TRBJ2-3, with 8 bases that match TRBD2. Per germline, CDR1 SGDLS and CDR2 YYNGEE. The CDR3 runs 16 residues. After removal of 0 bases from V and 4 bases from J, the junction contained 7 bases not matched to a gene.

The sample holds one count of this clone. DNA of the CDR3: TGCGCCAGCAGCCCCCCAGGCTCTGGAAACACCATATATTTT. This gives the protein CASSPPGSGNTIYF. This chain joins TRBV5-1 and TRBJ1-3; no definite D call. Germline-derived CDR1 and CDR2 are SGHRS and YFSETQ. The CDR3 runs 14 residues. Between the trimmed V and J ends, which lost 4 bases and 0 bases, there was a span of 8 bases.

The chain employs TRBV5-6 and TRBJ2-3; maybe TRBD2 (5 bases). CDR1 and CDR2 from the germline V gene are SGHDT and YYEEEE. With 5 bases removed from V and 4 bases from J, the gap between germline ends came to 8 bases. The CDR3 runs 12 residues. This chain's CDR3 is CASRAGADTQYF. DNA for the CDR3: TGTGCCAGCAGGGCGGGCGCAGATACGCAGTATTTT.

The chain joins TRBV7-6 to TRBJ2-7; 16 bases are shared with TRBD2. This CDR3 comprises 17 residues. The J segment lost 6 bases and the V segment lost 3 bases, leaving 8 bases of the junction unmatched. CDR1 and CDR2 (germline): SGHVS, FNYEAQ. The CDR3 coding sequence is TGTGCCAGCAGCTTGGGACTAGCGGGAGGGCCTGGAGGCGAGCAGTACTTC. It codes for CASSLGLAGGPGGEQYF.

In its sample, this clone was seen a few times. The V gene is TRBV5-1, the J gene TRBJ2-5; 7 nucleotides agree with TRBD2. With 0 bases clipped from V and 4 bases from J, the junction kept 0 bases outside the gene matches. CDR1 is SGHRS and CDR2 is YFSETQ in the germline V gene. CDR3 length: 13 amino acids. The chain's CDR3 is CASSLGLAETQYF. CDR3 bases: TGCGCCAGCAGCTTGGGACTAGCAGAGACCCAGTACTTC.

The rearrangement links TRBV2 to TRBJ1-5; TRBD1 aligns across 8 bases. CDR1 SNHLY and CDR2 FYNNEI come from the germline V gene. This CDR3 spans 14 amino acids. V lost 8 bases and J lost 1; bases outside the gene matches: 4. The chain's CDR3 is CASQQGGSNQPQHF. CDR3 DNA: TGTGCCAGCCAACAGGGGGGAAGCAATCAGCCCCAGCATTTT.

This clone has only a few counts. This rearrangement joins TRBV28 to TRBJ1-2; D remains unclear. CDR1 is MDHEN and CDR2 is SYDVKM in the germline V gene. This CDR3 has 14 amino acids. V was shortened by 4 bases and J by 5 bases, with 14 bases between the two germline ends. CDR3 nucleotides: TGTGCCAGCAGTTACGGGAGCCCAAGGTATGGCTACACCTTC. Its protein product is CASSYGSPRYGYTF.

This chain links TRBV7-3 with TRBJ2-4; the D gene is possibly TRBD2 (6 bases). The CDR3 consists of 13 residues. The V end was cut by 3 bases, the J end by 7 bases, with 10 bases between. Per germline, CDR1 SGHTA and CDR2 FQGTGA. The CDR3 DNA follows: TGTGCCAGCAGCTTCGGGGCGGGGAACATTCAGTACTTC. Protein: CASSFGAGNIQYF.

This chain connects TRBV5-6 to TRBJ2-1; 11 positions match TRBD1. Germline CDR1 reads SGHDT; CDR2 reads YYEEEE. The V segment lost 3 bases and the J segment 5 bases; nucleotides outside the gene matches: 4. The CDR3 has 15 residues. The CDR3 DNA follows: TGTGCCAGCAGCTCAACGGGACAGGGGGACAATGAGCAGTTCTTC. Its protein product is CASSSTGQGDNEQFF. The whole variable domain, remainder taken from reference TRBV5-6 and TRBJ2-1, is DAGVTQSPTHLIKTRGQQVTLRCSPKSGHDTVSWYQQALGQGPQFIFQYYEEEERQRGNFPDRFSGHQFPNYSSELNVNALLLGDSALYLCASSSTGQGDNEQFFGPGTRLTVL.

The table lists this clone with a count of one. J is TRBJ1-2 and V is TRBV6-1, with D possibly TRBD1 on 5 matching bases. The CDR3 runs to 15 residues. Trimming stripped 7 bases from V and 1 base from J, with 16 bases between. Germline lookup yields CDR1 MNHNS and CDR2 SASEGT. CDR3 nucleotides: TGTGCCAGCAAACCCTATGGGCAGGGTAACTATGGCTACACCTTC. Its translation: CASKPYGQGNYGYTF.

The V gene is TRBV18, the J gene TRBJ1-5; possible D gene TRBD1, 5 bases. Per germline, CDR1 KGHSH and CDR2 LQKENI. The CDR3 totals 15 residues. V shed 1 base and J shed 1 base, with 8 bases lying between them. Here the CDR3 reads CASSPLAGSNQPQHF. The CDR3, as DNA: TGTGCCAGCTCACCACTGGCAGGGAGCAATCAGCCCCAGCATTTT. The full variable domain, rest sourced from reference TRBV18 and TRBJ1-5, is NAGVMQNPRHLVRRRGQEARLRCSPMKGHSHVYWYRQLPEEGLKFMVYLQKENIIDESGMPKERFSAEFPKEGPSILRIQQVVRGDSAAYFCASSPLAGSNQPQHFGDGTRLSIL.

J is TRBJ2-3 and V is TRBV7-8; TRBD1 might be the D (5 bases). Per the germline V gene, CDR1 is SGHVS and CDR2 is FQNEAQ. The CDR3 is 15 residues long. Trimming pared 5 bases from V and 0 bases from J, leaving 12 bases between. The CDR3 reads CASSIQGSSTDTQYF. As DNA, the CDR3 is TGTGCCAGCAGCATCCAGGGATCTAGCACAGATACGCAGTATTTT.

The rearrangement links TRBV2 to TRBJ2-3; 7 nucleotides line up with TRBD2. This CDR3 contains 14 residues. The J segment lost 5 bases and the V segment lost 7 bases, leaving 9 bases of the junction unmatched. Germline V lookup: CDR1 SNHLY, CDR2 FYNNEI. The CDR3 protein is CASNRGGPEDTQYF. The CDR3 region has the DNA TGTGCCAGCAATAGGGGAGGGCCCGAAGATACGCAGTATTTT.